A single sample is the source of the 15 T cell receptor beta chains below, sequenced in a study of control samples from healthy donors and cancer patients. Here immunoSEQ multiplex PCR was the method, and the copy in TCRdb shows in-frame clones only, minus some. The sample includes 350,000 to 450,000 clones, more than 80% seen only once; the top ten take 5.5% to 7.5%. Specimen: PBMCs. All receptors come from a man in his forties with head and neck cancer.

The chain is built from TRBV9 and TRBJ2-2, with D perhaps matching TRBD1 (5 bases). CDR3 length equals 15 residues. Trimming stripped 0 bases from V and 2 bases from J, with 8 bases between. CDR1 SGDLS and CDR2 YYNGEE come from the germline V gene. CDR3: CASSVGQTNTGELFF. The CDR3 nucleotides read TGTGCCAGCAGCGTAGGACAGACCAACACCGGGGAGCTGTTTTTT. Using reference TRBV9 and TRBJ2-2 for the parts outside the CDR3, the full variable domain is DSGVTQTPKHLITATGQRVTLRCSPRSGDLSVYWYQQSLDQGLQFLIQYYNGEERAKGNILERFSAQQFPDLHSELNLSSLELGDSALYFCASSVGQTNTGELFFGEGSRLTVL.

The chain combines TRBV9 with TRBJ1-1; no clear D gene. This CDR3 comprises 15 residues. V was trimmed by 4 bases and J by 3 bases, leaving 16 bases between them. Germline CDR1 is SGDLS and CDR2 is YYNGEE. Here the CDR3 DNA reads TGTGCCAGCAGCCCCACGGCTGGAACGGACACTGAAGCTTTCTTT. Residues: CASSPTAGTDTEAFF.

This sequence joins TRBV5-6 and TRBJ2-1; 11 bases are shared with TRBD2. The V and J ends lost 2 bases and 5 bases, in that order; junction bases with no gene match: 6. The CDR3 has 16 residues. The germline V gene encodes CDR1 SGHDT and CDR2 YYEEEE. CDR3 protein: CASSFPSGRRDNEQFF. The DNA of the CDR3 is TGTGCCAGCAGCTTCCCTAGCGGGAGGAGGGACAATGAGCAGTTCTTC.

The rearrangement links TRBV12-3 or TRBV12-4 to TRBJ1-6; weak D call: TRBD1 (5 bases). The CDR3 loop spans 12 amino acids. The V and J ends lost 6 bases and 14 bases respectively, with 14 bases between them. CDR3 residues: CASRAGFMTLHF. CDR3 sequence (DNA): TGTGCCAGCAGGGCAGGGTTTATGACCCTCCACTTT.

The rearrangement uses TRBV11-3 and TRBJ2-7; D is ambiguous. CDR1 and CDR2 from the germline V gene are SGHNT and YENEEA. Trimming pared 3 bases from V and 1 base from J, leaving 7 bases between. This CDR3 is built from 13 residues. This chain's CDR3 is CASSLRSSYEQYF. In nucleotides, the CDR3 is TGTGCCAGCAGCTTGAGGAGTTCCTACGAGCAGTACTTC.

The V and J genes are TRBV19 and TRBJ1-1; D not resolved. The CDR3 is 14 residues long. Between the trimmed V and J ends, which lost 3 bases and 5 bases, there was a span of 13 bases. CDR1 and CDR2 (germline): LNHDA, SQIVND (reference sequence). CDR3 in DNA: TGTGCCAGTAGTATTGGACTTGGACGGACTGAAGCTTTCTTT. This gives the protein CASSIGLGRTEAFF.

The gene calls are TRBV7-9 and TRBJ1-1; D gene uncertain. Per the germline V gene, CDR1 is SEHNR and CDR2 is FQNEAQ (reference sequence). V was shortened by 5 bases and J by 9 bases, with 19 bases between the two germline ends. This CDR3 is built from 14 residues. The chain's CDR3 is CASSPGSAGDKAFF. DNA for the CDR3: TGTGCCAGCAGCCCCGGGTCGGCAGGAGATAAAGCTTTCTTT.

Note on this clone: Distinct nucleotide sequences in the sample also encode this CDR3. The CDR3 nucleotides read TGCTCCGGGTTTTACAATGAGCAGTTCTTC. Protein product: CSGFYNEQFF. The gene calls are TRBV29-1 and TRBJ2-1; D is ambiguous. The length of the CDR3 is 10 residues. The germline V gene has CDR1 SQVTM and CDR2 ANQGSEA.

The CDR3 here is CASRGNQETQYF. The CDR3, as DNA: TGTGCCAGCCGGGGGAACCAAGAGACCCAGTACTTC. The chain links TRBV7-2 to TRBJ2-5; possible D gene TRBD2, 6 bases. The germline V gene has CDR1 SGHTA and CDR2 FQGNSA. The CDR3 loop spans 12 amino acids. V was clipped by 8 bases and J by 0 bases, with 7 bases between them. The whole variable domain, filled in from reference TRBV7-2 and TRBJ2-5, reads GAGVSQSPSNKVTEKGKDVELRCDPISGHTALYWYRQSLGQGLEFLIYFQGNSAPDKSGLPSDRFSAERTGGSVSTLTIQRTQQEDSAVYLCASRGNQETQYFGPGTRLLVL.

The rearrangement uses TRBV28 and TRBJ1-1; D is undetermined. The CDR3 length is 13 residues. V dropped 1 base and J dropped 8 bases, with 11 bases sitting between them. Germline V gene data show CDR1 as MDHEN and CDR2 as SYDVKM. CDR3 loop: CASSLLAPGEAFF. The CDR3 DNA is TGTGCCAGCAGTTTATTGGCGCCGGGCGAAGCTTTCTTT.

The gene calls are TRBV6-1 and TRBJ2-5; D is tentatively TRBD1 or TRBD2 (5 bases each). The length of the CDR3 is 14 residues. The germline V gene encodes CDR1 MNHNS and CDR2 SASEGT. The V and J ends lost 0 bases and 5 bases respectively, with 10 bases between them. CDR3 protein: CASSEALWGETQYF. The CDR3 nucleotides read TGTGCCAGCAGTGAAGCGCTCTGGGGGGAGACCCAGTACTTC.

V usage is TRBV28 and J usage is TRBJ1-4; no clear D gene. Germline V gene sequence: CDR1 MDHEN, CDR2 SYDVKM. The CDR3 is 16 residues long. Deletions cut 4 bases from V and 3 bases from J, with 15 bases between. The CDR3 sequence is CASSSRRPEANEKLFF. For the CDR3, the DNA is TGTGCCAGCAGTTCCCGACGGCCTGAGGCTAATGAAAAACTGTTTTTT.

This chain joins TRBV5-1 and TRBJ2-2; D is uncertain. Trimming took off 0 bases at V and 6 bases at J, with 3 bases between the two ends. CDR3 length: 12 amino acids. Looked up from germline, CDR1 is SGHRS and CDR2 is YFSETQ. The CDR3 nucleotides are TGCGCCAGCAGCTTGGTGGCCGGGGAGCTGTTTTTT. The encoded protein is CASSLVAGELFF.

The V and J genes are TRBV6-5 and TRBJ2-3; D possibly corresponds to TRBD1 (5 bases). The CDR3 has 16 amino acids. Germline CDR1 reads MNHEY; CDR2 reads SVGAGI. The V and J ends lost 2 bases and 2 bases respectively, with 14 bases between them. The DNA for the CDR3 is TGTGCCAGCAGTTACGGATCAGGGATATACACAGATACGCAGTATTTT. Translated: CASSYGSGIYTDTQYF.

V gene TRBV28 combines with J gene TRBJ2-1; 11 positions agree with TRBD1. This CDR3 contains 14 residues. Germline CDR1 reads MDHEN; CDR2 reads SYDVKM. Germline trimming cut 10 bases from V and 7 bases from J; bases unmatched to any gene: 9. CDR3 DNA: TGTGCCACCGTGCGCCGGGACAGGGGGAATGAGCAGTTCTTC. Translation: CATVRRDRGNEQFF.